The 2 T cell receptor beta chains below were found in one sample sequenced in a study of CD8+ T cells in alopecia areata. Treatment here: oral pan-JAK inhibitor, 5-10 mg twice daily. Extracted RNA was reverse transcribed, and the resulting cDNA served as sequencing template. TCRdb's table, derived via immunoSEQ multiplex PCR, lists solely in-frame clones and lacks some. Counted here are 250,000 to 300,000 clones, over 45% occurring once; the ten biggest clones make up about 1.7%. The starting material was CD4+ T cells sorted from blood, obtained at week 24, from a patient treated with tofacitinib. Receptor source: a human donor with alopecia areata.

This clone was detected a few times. For the CDR3, the DNA is TGCAGCGTTGGTTCGGGACAGGGGGCGAGCACCGGGGAGCTGTTTTTT. This gives the protein CSVGSGQGASTGELFF. The rearrangement joins TRBV29-1 to TRBJ2-2; the match to TRBD1 covers 12 bases. The CDR3 totals 16 residues. Germline CDR1 SQVTM, CDR2 ANQGSEA. V trimming: 4 bases; J trimming: 4 bases; junction bases outside the gene matches: 7.

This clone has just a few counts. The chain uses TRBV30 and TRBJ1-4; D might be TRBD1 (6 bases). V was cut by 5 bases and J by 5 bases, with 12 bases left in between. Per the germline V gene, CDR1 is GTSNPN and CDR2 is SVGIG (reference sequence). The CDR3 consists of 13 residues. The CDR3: CAWRRDINEKLFF. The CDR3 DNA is TGTGCCTGGCGCCGGGACATAAATGAAAAACTGTTTTTT.